These 32 T cell receptor beta chains came from one sample sequenced in a study of T cells in Graves' hyperthyroidism and ophthalmopathy. The investigators amplified TCR beta CDR3 regions from RNA transcripts. HTBI primers were employed in a first-round RT-PCR of the TCR CDR3. TCRdb recomputed calls from the multiplex PCR reads with MiXCR, one row per CDR3 protein. This sample has 600,000 to 800,000 distinct CDR3 sequences, with approximately 40% found just once. Sequencing was carried out using blood. The source is a woman in her thirties or forties with Graves' hyperthyroidism.

The chain couples TRBV25-1 to TRBJ1-5, with a possible D match to TRBD1 (6 bases). V lost 4 bases and J 2 bases, leaving 21 bases between the germline ends. Looked up from germline, CDR1 is MGHDK and CDR2 is SYGVNS. CDR3 length: 18 residues. The CDR3 bases are TGTGCCAGCAGTGCCCGGACAGTCTCCCCGGGTGGCAATCAGCCCCAGCATTTT. This encodes CASSARTVSPGGNQPQHF.

This clonotype showed up just a few times. V and J are TRBV20-1 and TRBJ2-2; no firm D call. The CDR3 consists of 13 residues. Trimming removed 3 bases from V and 5 bases from J, with 10 bases in between. The V gene's germline CDR1 is DFQATT and CDR2 SNEGSKA (reference sequence). CDR3 in DNA: TGCAGTGCTAGGGATTATGTGACCGGGGAGCTGTTTTTT. Encoded protein: CSARDYVTGELFF.

This clonotype was seen ten or more times. This rearrangement joins TRBV25-1 to TRBJ2-2, with D perhaps TRBD1 or TRBD2 (5 bases each). V lost 5 bases, J lost 0 bases, and 10 bases lay in between. The CDR3 runs to 15 residues. Germline values: CDR1 MGHDK, CDR2 SYGVNS. The CDR3 DNA reads as TGTGCCAGCAGTTCCGGGACGACGAACACCGGGGAGCTGTTTTTT. Translated: CASSSGTTNTGELFF.

This clonotype was observed a single time. This sequence may be a read error, since a much larger clone differs from it by one base. J is TRBJ2-5 and V is TRBV7-9; TRBD2 might be the D (6 bases). The V gene's germline CDR1 is SEHNR and CDR2 FQNEAQ (reference sequence). The CDR3 covers 13 residues. With 10 bases removed from V and 5 bases from J, the gap between germline ends came to 17 bases. The CDR3 DNA is TGTGCCACCTCGGGACGGGGGTACGAGACCCAGTACTTC. It codes for CATSGRGYETQYF.

This clonotype has a handful of counts. The chain recombines TRBV27 with TRBJ1-1; 10 bases are shared with TRBD1. The V gene end was trimmed by 5 bases and the J gene end by 0 bases; junction bases not matched to a gene: 9. Germline values: CDR1 MNHEY, CDR2 SMNVEV (reference sequence). The CDR3 extends over 17 amino acids. CDR3 bases: TGTGCCAGCAGTCCCGGGACAGGGGCCACCATGAACACTGAAGCTTTCTTT. Translating gives CASSPGTGATMNTEAFF.

The chain links TRBV6-1 to TRBJ1-2; TRBD1 is a possible D gene (6 bases). Germline loops: CDR1 MNHNS, CDR2 SASEGT. Trimming stripped 5 bases from V and 3 bases from J, with 10 bases between. The CDR3 is 13 residues long. The CDR3 sequence: CASSFGGHYGYTF. As DNA, the CDR3 is TGTGCCAGCAGTTTTGGGGGGCACTATGGCTACACCTTC.

This clonotype was recorded a few times. This chain links TRBV19 with TRBJ1-5; no clear D gene. The germline V gene has CDR1 LNHDA and CDR2 SQIVND (reference sequence). Trimming stripped 1 base from V and 1 base from J, with 8 bases between. The CDR3 sequence is 15 residues long. This chain's CDR3 is CASSIVDSSNQPQHF. Here the CDR3 DNA reads TGTGCCAGTAGTATAGTAGACTCCAGCAATCAGCCCCAGCATTTT.

On this clonotype: It may be a read error: a sequence one base away is much more abundant. The chain employs TRBV10-3 and TRBJ2-2; D is possibly TRBD2 (5 bases). The CDR3 has 13 amino acids. Trimming stripped 0 bases from V and 7 bases from J, with 6 bases between. Germline CDR1 and CDR2: ENHRY and SYGVKD. The DNA for the CDR3 is TGTGCCATCAGTGAGTCAGCGGACGGGGAGCTGTTTTTT. Protein sequence: CAISESADGELFF.

The CDR3 coding sequence is TGTGCCAGATGGATCCCTGGGGCCAACGTCCTGACTTTC. Its protein product is CARWIPGANVLTF. The chain combines TRBV2 with TRBJ2-6; D ambiguous. The CDR3 consists of 13 residues. Looked up from germline, CDR1 is SNHLY and CDR2 is FYNNEI. V lost 9 bases and J lost 2, with 8 bases in between.

The CDR3 sequence is CATSDQGFGNTIYF. DNA for the CDR3: TGTGCCACCAGCGACCAGGGGTTCGGAAACACCATATATTTT. The chain recombines TRBV15 with TRBJ1-3; perhaps TRBD1 as D (6 bases). The ends were cut back, 5 bases at V and 4 bases at J, with 12 bases in the middle. The germline gives CDR1 LNHNV, CDR2 YYDKDF (reference sequence). The CDR3 has 14 residues.

The chain employs TRBV7-9 and TRBJ2-2, with no clear D. This CDR3 region has 12 residues. The V end lost 2 bases, the J end lost 7 bases, and 5 bases lay between the germline ends. The germline V gene encodes CDR1 SEHNR and CDR2 FQNEAQ (reference sequence). CDR3 coding DNA: TGTGCCAGCAGCTTATATTACGGGGAGCTGTTTTTT. Protein: CASSLYYGELFF.

V and J are TRBV25-1 and TRBJ1-4; TRBD1 aligns across 9 bases. Germline loops: CDR1 MGHDK, CDR2 SYGVNS. Germline trimming cut 6 bases from V and 3 bases from J; bases unmatched to any gene: 14. CDR3 length: 18 amino acids. The CDR3 is CASSPQTGGATANEKLFF. CDR3 DNA sequence: TGTGCCAGCAGCCCCCAAACAGGGGGCGCCACGGCTAATGAAAAACTGTTTTTT. The whole variable domain, filled in from reference TRBV25-1 and TRBJ1-4, reads EADIYQTPRYLVIGTGKKITLECSQTMGHDKMYWYQQDPGMELHLIHYSYGVNSTEKGDLSSESTVSRIRTEHFPLTLESARPSHTSQYLCASSPQTGGATANEKLFFGSGTQLSVL.

V gene TRBV6-1 combines with J gene TRBJ1-6; 7 bases line up with TRBD1. V shed 3 bases, J shed 4 bases, and the junction held 3 bases outside the gene matches. CDR3 length: 15 amino acids. Per the germline V gene, CDR1 is MNHNS and CDR2 is SASEGT. CDR3 nucleotides: TGTGCCAGCAGTGAGACAGGGACTTATAATTCACCCCTCCACTTT. Amino acid sequence: CASSETGTYNSPLHF.

The chain carries TRBV10-3 and TRBJ2-7; 7 positions match TRBD1. Germline V gene lookup returns CDR1 ENHRY and CDR2 SYGVKD. Germline trimming cut 10 bases from V and 5 bases from J; bases unmatched to any gene: 17. The length of the CDR3 is 15 residues. The CDR3 DNA reads as TGTGCCAGCTCACCATCGGCGACAGGGTACAACGAGCAGTACTTC. This sequence encodes CASSPSATGYNEQYF.

The DNA of the CDR3 is TGTGCCAGCGAGTCCGGGGGAGGTTATGGCTACACCTTC. Its protein product is CASESGGGYGYTF. The chain carries TRBV9 and TRBJ1-2, with a possible D match to TRBD1 (5 bases). This CDR3 contains 13 residues. Trimming stripped 7 bases from V and 5 bases from J, with 15 bases between. The germline V gene encodes CDR1 SGDLS and CDR2 YYNGEE.

The DNA for the CDR3 is TGTGCCAGCACCCTTTACACTAACTATGGCTACACCTTC. This codes for CASTLYTNYGYTF. The chain combines TRBV7-9 with TRBJ1-2; no clear D gene. Trimming removed 7 bases at V and 0 bases at J, with 9 bases between. CDR1 and CDR2 from the germline V gene are SEHNR and FQNEAQ (reference sequence). The CDR3 runs to 13 residues.

This clonotype was counted at least ten times. This chain links TRBV24-1 with TRBJ1-1, with TRBD1 as a possible D gene (5 bases). The V end lost 5 bases, the J end lost 4 bases, and 10 bases lay between the germline ends. Germline assignment: CDR1 KGHDR and CDR2 SFDVKD. The CDR3 has 13 amino acids. The CDR3 is CATSAQGGTEAFF. In DNA, the CDR3 is TGTGCCACCAGTGCGCAGGGTGGCACTGAAGCTTTCTTT.

V gene TRBV19 combines with J gene TRBJ2-6, with 7 bases matching TRBD1. Germline lookup yields CDR1 LNHDA and CDR2 SQIVND (reference sequence). Germline trimming cut 4 bases from V and 0 bases from J; bases unmatched to any gene: 9. The CDR3 has 18 amino acids. This CDR3 reads CASSTLPGGNSGANVLTF. The CDR3 nucleotides are TGTGCCAGTAGTACGTTGCCAGGGGGAAACTCTGGGGCCAACGTCCTGACTTTC.

The rearrangement joins TRBV10-3 to TRBJ1-5, with D perhaps matching TRBD1 (6 bases). The CDR3 consists of 14 residues. In germline, CDR1 is ENHRY, CDR2 SYGVKD. Between the trimmed V and J ends, which lost 3 bases and 2 bases, there was a span of 8 bases. As DNA, the CDR3 is TGTGCCATCAGTGACAGGGGAGGCAATCAGCCCCAGCATTTT. It specifies CAISDRGGNQPQHF.

The chain has TRBV7-2 and TRBJ2-3; D is ambiguous. The ends were cut back, 0 bases at V and 4 bases at J, with 11 bases in the middle. Germline-derived CDR1 and CDR2 are SGHTA and FQGNSA. This CDR3 spans 15 amino acids. The CDR3 DNA follows: TGTGCCAGCAGCTTAGCTTACTCGCTGGCAGATACGCAGTATTTT. Translating it yields CASSLAYSLADTQYF.

This clonotype was counted at least ten times. For the CDR3, the DNA is TGTGCCAGCAGCTTGGAAGGACAGGGCGACTATGGCTACACCTTC. Protein sequence: CASSLEGQGDYGYTF. This chain links TRBV5-5 with TRBJ1-2, with 8 bases identical to TRBD1. After removal of 0 bases from V and 3 bases from J, the junction contained 4 bases not matched to a gene. CDR3 size: 15 residues. The germline gives CDR1 SGHKS, CDR2 YYEKEE (reference sequence). Combining the CDR3 with reference TRBV5-5 and TRBJ1-2 gives the whole variable domain DAGVTQSPTHLIKTRGQQVTLRCSPISGHKSVSWYQQVLGQGPQFIFQYYEKEERGRGNFPDRFSARQFPNYSSELNVNALLLGDSALYLCASSLEGQGDYGYTFGSGTRLTVV.

This clonotype occurred many times. The gene calls are TRBV11-2 and TRBJ2-5; D gene unclear. Looked up from germline, CDR1 is SGHAT and CDR2 is FQNNGV. The CDR3 extends over 13 amino acids. Trimming removed 3 bases at V and 1 base at J, with 6 bases between. The CDR3, as DNA: TGTGCCAGCAGCTTCGGCCTCCAAGAGACCCAGTACTTC. Translating it yields CASSFGLQETQYF.

This clonotype has a single count. The chain uses TRBV7-3 and TRBJ2-2, with 12 bases fitting TRBD2. The CDR3 totals 16 residues. Germline V gene lookup returns CDR1 SGHTA and CDR2 FQGTGA. V lost 5 bases, J lost 4 bases, and 5 bases stayed unmatched. CDR3 loop: CASSPGLAGRTGELFF. CDR3 DNA sequence: TGTGCCAGCAGCCCCGGACTAGCGGGGCGCACCGGGGAGCTGTTTTTT.

The genes are TRBV10-2 and TRBJ2-2; 8 bases match TRBD1. CDR1 WSHSY and CDR2 SAAADI come from the germline V gene. The CDR3 runs 15 residues. J lost 1 base, V lost 3 bases, and 1 base had no gene match. The CDR3: CASSEGTGNTGELFF. The CDR3 region has the DNA TGCGCCAGCAGTGAAGGGACAGGGAACACCGGGGAGCTGTTTTTT.

The chain carries TRBV5-1 and TRBJ2-7; TRBD1 aligns across 8 bases. Germline V gene lookup returns CDR1 SGHRS and CDR2 YFSETQ. The CDR3 loop spans 14 amino acids. J was trimmed by 3 bases and V by 4 bases; bases with no gene match: 6. Here the CDR3 DNA reads TGCGCCAGCAGCGTCACAGGGGGGCTCTACGAGCAGTACTTC. Translated: CASSVTGGLYEQYF. The whole variable domain, filled in from reference TRBV5-1 and TRBJ2-7, reads KAGVTQTPRYLIKTRGQQVTLSCSPISGHRSVSWYQQTPGQGLQFLFEYFSETQRNKGNFPGRFSGRQFSNSRSEMNVSTLELGDSALYLCASSVTGGLYEQYFGPGTRLTVT.

This clonotype was seen ten or more times. The V gene is TRBV29-1, the J gene TRBJ1-5; the match to TRBD1 covers 8 bases. CDR1 and CDR2 (germline): SQVTM, ANQGSEA. V lost 6 bases, J lost 0 bases, and 4 bases stayed unmatched. The CDR3 length is 14 residues. The CDR3 spells CSVWTGYSNQPQHF. The CDR3 DNA sequence: TGCAGCGTATGGACAGGGTATAGCAATCAGCCCCAGCATTTT.

The chain employs TRBV10-3 and TRBJ2-7; 15 bases line up with TRBD2. The J call is in doubt because the DNA end fits TRBJ2-1 better. CDR1 is ENHRY and CDR2 is SYGVKD in the germline V gene. The CDR3 totals 14 residues. CDR3 protein: CAIRTSGGDNEQFF. The CDR3 region has the DNA TGTGCCATCCGGACTAGCGGGGGGGACAATGAGCAGTTCTTC.

The chain joins TRBV12-3 or TRBV12-4 to TRBJ1-2, with 11 bases fitting TRBD1. V shed 7 bases and J 8 bases; nucleotides not matched to a gene: 9. This CDR3 contains 14 residues. DNA of the CDR3: TGTGCCAGCATAGTTGGACAGGGGGCTTGGGGCTACACCTTC. It encodes CASIVGQGAWGYTF.

V is TRBV15 and J is TRBJ2-7, with D perhaps TRBD1 or TRBD2 (5 bases each). V was cut by 7 bases and J by 0 bases, with 10 bases left in between. Germline V gives CDR1 LNHNV, CDR2 YYDKDF (reference sequence). The CDR3 is 13 amino acids. This CDR3 is CATMGESSYEQYF. In nucleotides, the CDR3 is TGTGCCACCATGGGGGAGAGCTCCTACGAGCAGTACTTC. Complete variable domain (other parts from reference TRBV15 and TRBJ2-7): DAMVIQNPRYQVTQFGKPVTLSCSQTLNHNVMYWYQQKSSQAPKLLFHYYDKDFNNEADTPDNFQSRRPNTSFCFLDIRSPGLGDTAMYLCATMGESSYEQYFGPGTRLTVT.

At least ten counts were recorded for this clonotype. The chain uses TRBV9 and TRBJ1-3, with D possibly matching TRBD1 (5 bases). V lost 3 bases and J 0 bases, leaving 7 bases between the germline ends. Germline values: CDR1 SGDLS, CDR2 YYNGEE. The CDR3 runs to 14 residues. CDR3 protein: CASSGRDSGNTIYF. For the CDR3, the DNA is TGTGCCAGCAGCGGCAGGGACTCTGGAAACACCATATATTTT.

The rearrangement joins TRBV19 to TRBJ1-1, with D possibly TRBD1 on 5 matching bases. CDR3 length equals 16 residues. Germline CDR1 reads LNHDA; CDR2 reads SQIVND (reference sequence). V lost 3 bases, J lost 0 bases, and 14 bases lay in between. CDR3 amino acids: CASSIPKQVLNTEAFF. The CDR3 DNA reads TGTGCCAGTAGTATCCCGAAACAGGTCCTGAACACTGAAGCTTTCTTT.

This rearrangement joins TRBV19 to TRBJ1-5; D is undetermined. The CDR3 runs 15 residues. The germline CDR1 and CDR2 sequences are LNHDA and SQIVND (reference sequence). The V gene lost 1 base and the J gene lost 0 bases, with 7 bases spanning the gap. The CDR3: CASSIGHHSNQPQHF. Written as DNA, the CDR3 is TGTGCCAGTAGTATAGGTCACCATAGCAATCAGCCCCAGCATTTT.